This TCR beta chain was profiled in a study of identical twins. Using its own MiXCR run on the 5' RACE reads, TCRdb lists one record per CDR3 protein. The repertoire has a few hundred thousand distinct CDR3 sequences, 9.5% to 10% of them found once; the top ten carry 2.5% to 3%. The CDR3 is made up of 12 amino acids. Germline-derived CDR1 and CDR2 are SGHTA and FQGNSA. Between the trimmed V and J ends, which lost 5 bases and 6 bases, there was a span of 11 bases. The same data also contributed to another study, on yellow fever vaccine responses in identical twins.

This TCR was sampled from a woman younger than 35 in good health. Sequenced sample: PBMCs. V usage is TRBV7-2 and J usage is TRBJ2-7; no clear D. The CDR3 nucleotides read TGTGCCAGCAGCCGGTCTCTGGGCGAGCAGTACTTC. Translating it yields CASSRSLGEQYF.